One and the same sample provided the 18 T cell receptor beta chains below, sequenced in a study of CD8+ T cells in alopecia areata. TCR sequencing used cDNA made by reverse transcription of extracted RNA. TCRdb's table, derived via immunoSEQ multiplex PCR, lists solely in-frame clones and lacks some. Here the sample spans some 180,000 clones, about 55% being singletons. Stated treatment: oral pan-JAK inhibitor, 5-10 mg twice daily. The input for sequencing was CD8+ T cells sorted from blood, taken at week 24, from a patient treated with tofacitinib. The receptors stem from a human donor with alopecia areata.

The chain recombines TRBV29-1 with TRBJ1-1; TRBD1 agrees at 7 bases. Germline V gene data show CDR1 as SQVTM and CDR2 as ANQGSEA. The CDR3 is 12 amino acids. The V and J ends lost 0 bases and 8 bases, in that order; junction bases with no gene match: 3. CDR3 DNA sequence: TGCAGCGTTGAAGAGGGGACAGCCGAAGCTTTCTTT. As protein: CSVEEGTAEAFF. Supplemented by reference TRBV29-1 and TRBJ1-1, the full variable domain reads SAVISQKPSRDICQRGTSLTIQCQVDSQVTMMFWYRQQPGQSLTLIATANQGSEATYESGFVIDKFPISRPNLTFSTLTVSNMSPEDSSIYLCSVEEGTAEAFFGQGTRLTVV.

This clone has a handful of counts. V and J are TRBV19 and TRBJ1-1, with D unresolved. The length of the CDR3 is 12 residues. The germline V gene encodes CDR1 LNHDA and CDR2 SQIVND (reference sequence). V was clipped by 7 bases and J by 1 base, with 7 bases between them. For the CDR3, the DNA is TGTGCCAGTACGGCAGGGAACACTGAAGCTTTCTTT. Translated, it gives CASTAGNTEAFF.

The chain joins TRBV14 to TRBJ2-7; a weak D match, TRBD1 (5 bases). The V and J ends lost 0 bases and 2 bases respectively, with 14 bases between them. Germline-derived CDR1 and CDR2 are SGHDN and FVKESK. The CDR3 runs 16 residues. DNA for the CDR3: TGTGCCAGCAGCCAAGATTTTGTGGGCAGGGCCTACGAGCAGTACTTC. This gives the protein CASSQDFVGRAYEQYF.

This clone was counted a few times. The gene calls are TRBV11-2 and TRBJ2-3, with D possibly TRBD2 on 5 matching bases. This CDR3 is built from 15 residues. The V gene lost 3 bases and the J gene lost 1 base, with 11 bases spanning the gap. CDR1 and CDR2 (germline): SGHAT, FQNNGV. The CDR3 loop reads CASSFAGRGTDTQYF. In DNA form, the CDR3 reads TGTGCCAGCAGCTTTGCGGGCCGTGGCACAGATACGCAGTATTTT.

This clone has a handful of counts. The chain combines TRBV10-3 with TRBJ1-2, with 8 bases identical to TRBD1. This CDR3 has 11 amino acids. In germline, CDR1 is ENHRY, CDR2 SYGVKD. The V gene end was trimmed by 7 bases and the J gene end by 7 bases; junction bases not matched to a gene: 2. The CDR3 region is CAITGGSGYTF. The CDR3 DNA reads TGTGCCATCACAGGGGGCTCTGGCTACACCTTC.

V is TRBV4-3 and J is TRBJ2-2; TRBD1 matches 8 bases. Germline CDR1 reads LGHNA; CDR2 reads YSLEER. This CDR3 is built from 15 residues. V was pared by 7 bases and J by 6 bases, with 10 bases of the junction left unmatched. CDR3 protein: CASTNGQGAAGELFF. CDR3 DNA sequence: TGCGCCAGCACCAACGGGCAGGGGGCGGCCGGGGAGCTGTTTTTT.

This chain's CDR3 is CASSLAGTAGNTIYF. The CDR3 bases are TGCGCCAGCAGCTTGGCGGGGACAGCTGGAAACACCATATATTTT. J is TRBJ1-3 and V is TRBV5-1; 7 bases agree with TRBD1. Trimming at V came to 0 bases and at J to 2 bases, leaving 2 bases not matched to a gene. Germline CDR1 SGHRS, CDR2 YFSETQ. This CDR3 is 15 amino acids long.

The J gene is TRBJ1-2, the V gene TRBV7-9; no definite D call. The ends were cut back, 1 base at V and 4 bases at J, with 10 bases in the middle. Germline CDR1 reads SEHNR; CDR2 reads FQNEAQ (reference sequence). CDR3 length: 14 amino acids. This CDR3 reads CASSLGGSRYGYTF. The CDR3 nucleotides are TGTGCCAGCAGCTTAGGTGGGAGCCGCTATGGCTACACCTTC.

The rearrangement joins TRBV5-1 to TRBJ1-1; no clear D gene. The V gene's germline CDR1 is SGHRS and CDR2 YFSETQ. This CDR3 region has 13 residues. V was pared by 0 bases and J by 0 bases, with 3 bases between. The CDR3 DNA sequence: TGCGCCAGCAGCTTGGACGTGAACACTGAAGCTTTCTTT. It specifies CASSLDVNTEAFF.

About this clone: The junction differs from germline at one of its ends, possibly a read error. The genes are TRBV2 and TRBJ1-1; the match to TRBD1 covers 8 bases. CDR3 length: 13 residues. Germline V gene data show CDR1 as SNHLY and CDR2 as FYNNEI. CDR3 sequence: CASSVGQGADAFF. The CDR3 DNA follows: TGTGCCAGCAGTGTGGGCCAGGGGGCTGATGCTTTCTTT.

This chain uses TRBV7-2 with TRBJ2-1; D might be TRBD2 (5 bases). Germline V gives CDR1 SGHTA, CDR2 FQGNSA. The V end lost 7 bases, the J end lost 2 bases, and 18 bases lay between the germline ends. This CDR3 comprises 16 residues. In DNA, the CDR3 is TGTGCCAGCAACTACGACGGGGAGAAGGCCTACAATGAGCAGTTCTTC. It is translated as CASNYDGEKAYNEQFF.

The chain has TRBV30 and TRBJ2-7; 8 nucleotides line up with TRBD2. The CDR3 spans 13 residues. V lost 8 bases and J lost 3; bases outside the gene matches: 9. Germline V CDR1 and CDR2: GTSNPN, SVGIG (reference sequence). The CDR3 bases are TGTGCCCTCTATAGCGGGGACGACTACGAGCAGTACTTC. It translates to CALYSGDDYEQYF.

The chain links TRBV5-1 to TRBJ2-1, with D possibly called TRBD1 or TRBD2 (5 bases each). Germline V gives CDR1 SGHRS, CDR2 YFSETQ. This CDR3 has 12 residues. Trimming cost V 4 bases and J 9 bases, with 11 bases left between them. The CDR3 DNA is TGCGCCAGCAGCGTAAAGGGGAGTGAGCAGTTCTTC. Translating gives CASSVKGSEQFF.

V and J are TRBV4-1 and TRBJ2-7, with D hard to call. Trimming removed 6 bases from V and 1 base from J, with 10 bases in between. Germline V gives CDR1 MGHRA, CDR2 YSYEKL. CDR3 size: 13 residues. CDR3 in amino acids: CASSISESYEQYF. The CDR3 DNA follows: TGCGCCAGCAGTATATCAGAATCCTACGAGCAGTACTTC.

This clone was seen a handful of times. The chain has TRBV4-1 and TRBJ1-1; tentatively, D is TRBD1 (5 bases). V was pared by 0 bases and J by 5 bases, with 10 bases between. The CDR3 has 14 residues. From germline, CDR1 is MGHRA and CDR2 YSYEKL. Here the CDR3 DNA reads TGCGCCAGCAGCCAAGATTTAGAGGGGACTGAAGCTTTCTTT. Its translation: CASSQDLEGTEAFF.

The J gene is TRBJ2-7, the V gene TRBV18; TRBD1 or TRBD2 may be the D gene (5 bases each). The CDR3 covers 12 residues. CDR1 and CDR2 from the germline V gene are KGHSH and LQKENI. V gave up 3 bases and J gave up 6 bases, with 9 bases separating them. The CDR3 DNA sequence: TGTGCCAGCTCACCCCCGGGACGCGAGCAGTACTTC. Amino acid sequence: CASSPPGREQYF.

The CDR3, as DNA: TGCAGCGTTGAGTTGTGGGGAGCGAATGGCTACACCTTC. Translation: CSVELWGANGYTF. The V call is TRBV29-1, the J call TRBJ1-2; D uncertain. In germline, CDR1 is SQVTM, CDR2 ANQGSEA. Trimming stripped 3 bases from V and 6 bases from J, with 14 bases between. The length of the CDR3 is 13 residues. Variable domain in full (rest from reference TRBV29-1 and TRBJ1-2): SAVISQKPSRDICQRGTSLTIQCQVDSQVTMMFWYRQQPGQSLTLIATANQGSEATYESGFVIDKFPISRPNLTFSTLTVSNMSPEDSSIYLCSVELWGANGYTFGSGTRLTVV.

This clone was counted between two and nine times. The germline gene is not matched at one end of the junction; a read error may be the cause. The J gene is TRBJ1-1, the V gene TRBV19; 8 nucleotides match TRBD1. This CDR3 contains 14 residues. Per germline, CDR1 LNHDA and CDR2 SQIVND (reference sequence). The CDR3 DNA follows: TGTGCCAGTAGTATCGGACAGGGAATAACTGAAGCCTTCTTT. Translation: CASSIGQGITEAFF.